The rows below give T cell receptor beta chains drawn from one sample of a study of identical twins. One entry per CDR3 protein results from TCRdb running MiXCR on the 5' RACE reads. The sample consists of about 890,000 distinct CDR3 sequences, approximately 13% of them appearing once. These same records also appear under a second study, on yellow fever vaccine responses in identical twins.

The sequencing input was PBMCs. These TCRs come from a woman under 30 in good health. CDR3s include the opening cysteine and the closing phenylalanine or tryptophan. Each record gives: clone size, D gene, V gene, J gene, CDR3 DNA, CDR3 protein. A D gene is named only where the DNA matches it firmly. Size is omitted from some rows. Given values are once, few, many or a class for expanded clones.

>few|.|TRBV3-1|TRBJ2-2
TGTGCCAGCAGCCCGGGTCCAGGGGTTACCGGGGAGCTGTTTTTT
CASSPGPGVTGELFF
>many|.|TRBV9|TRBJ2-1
TGTGCCAGCAGCGTAGGGGCAGGGGCCGCCTACAATGAGCAGTTCTTC
CASSVGAGAAYNEQFF
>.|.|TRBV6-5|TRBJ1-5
TGTGCCAGCAGGAAAGACTGGACGGGGCCCCAGCATTTT
CASRKDWTGPQHF
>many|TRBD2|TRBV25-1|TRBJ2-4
TGTGCCAGCAGTGAAGTGTCTAGCGGGAGAGCTACCGCCAAAAACATTCAGTACTTC
CASSEVSSGRATAKNIQYF
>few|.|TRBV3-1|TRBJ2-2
TGTGCCAGCAGCCCCGAGGCCGTTAACACCGGGGAGCTGTTTTTT
CASSPEAVNTGELFF
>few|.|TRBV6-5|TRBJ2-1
TGTGCCAGCAGTTACTCGACCGGCACTAGAATTTACAATGAGCAGTTCTTC
CASSYSTGTRIYNEQFF
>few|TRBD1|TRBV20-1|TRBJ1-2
TGCAGTGCCGATAACCGGGACAGGGGTTCGATTAACTATGGCTACACCTTC
CSADNRDRGSINYGYTF
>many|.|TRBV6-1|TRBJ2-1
TGTGCCAGCAAGGATGGGCTAGCACACAATGAGCAGTTCTTC
CASKDGLAHNEQFF
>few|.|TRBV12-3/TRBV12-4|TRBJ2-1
TGTGCCAGCAGCAAAAGCCGACTAGTGGAGGCATTCGGTGAGCAGTTCTTC
CASSKSRLVEAFGEQFF
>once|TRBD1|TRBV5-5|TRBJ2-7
TGTGCCAGCAGCCCACCCCGGGACAGCAACTACGAGCAGTACTTC
CASSPPRDSNYEQYF
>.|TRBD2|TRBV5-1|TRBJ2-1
TGCGCCAGCAGCTCGCTGGGGAGGGATGAGCAGTTCTTC
CASSSLGRDEQFF
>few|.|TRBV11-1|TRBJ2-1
TGTGCCAGCAGCTCCACCTCACCCTCCTCGGGGAGCGGTGCCTACAATGAGCAGTTCTTC
CASSSTSPSSGSGAYNEQFF
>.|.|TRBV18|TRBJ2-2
TGTGCCAGCTCACCGAACGTGGGCTTCAAGTCCGGGGAGCTGTTTTTT
CASSPNVGFKSGELFF
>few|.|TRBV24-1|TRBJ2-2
TGTGCCACCAGTGATCCGCGGGACAGCACCACCGGGGAGCTGTTTTTT
CATSDPRDSTTGELFF
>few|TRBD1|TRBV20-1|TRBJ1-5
TGCAGTGCCCGAGACAGGGAGGGTATGCAGCCCCAGCATTTT
CSARDREGMQPQHF
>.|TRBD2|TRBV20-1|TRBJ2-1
TGCAGTGCTTGTGGGACTAGCGGGACGAATGAGCAGTTCTTC
CSACGTSGTNEQFF
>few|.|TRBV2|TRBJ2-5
TGTGCCAGCAACCCTGGACAGACCCAAGAGACCCAGTACTTC
CASNPGQTQETQYF
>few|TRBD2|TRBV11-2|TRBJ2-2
TGTGCCAGCAGCTTAGTAGGGACAGGAAGGACTAGCGGGAGCACCGGGGAGCTGTTTTTT
CASSLVGTGRTSGSTGELFF
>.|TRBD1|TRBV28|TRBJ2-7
TGTGCCAGCAGGAAACAGGGGTCGGGCGACGAGCAGTACTTC
CASRKQGSGDEQYF
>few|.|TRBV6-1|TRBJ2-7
TGTGCCAGCAGTCCCCGGGTTGAGCAGTACTTC
CASSPRVEQYF
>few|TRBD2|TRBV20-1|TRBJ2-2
TGCAGTGCTAGAGTTGCTAGCGGAGACACCGGGGAGCTGTTTTTT
CSARVASGDTGELFF
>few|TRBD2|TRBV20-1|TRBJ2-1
TGCAGTGCTGGAAATATTTTGCTAGCGGGCCTCGGGAGCTCCTACAATGAGCAGTTCTTC
CSAGNILLAGLGSSYNEQFF
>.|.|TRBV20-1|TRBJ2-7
TGCAGTGCTACGCACCCGGGGCAGGGGCCCTACGAGCAGTACTTC
CSATHPGQGPYEQYF
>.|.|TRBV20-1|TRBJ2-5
TGCAGTGCTGGAAAGGCGGCAAAAACAGGGGAGACCCAGTACTTC
CSAGKAAKTGETQYF
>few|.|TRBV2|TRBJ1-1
TGTGCCAGCAGTGTTCAGGGGAGAAACACTGAAGCTTTCTTT
CASSVQGRNTEAFF
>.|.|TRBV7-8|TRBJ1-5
TGTGCCAGCAGCAAACGAACCAACCGAATATATAGCAATCAGCCCCAGCATTTT
CASSKRTNRIYSNQPQHF
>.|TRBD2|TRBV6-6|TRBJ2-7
TGTGCCAGCAGTCAAGCGGGAGGTTCAACCTACGAGCAGTACTTC
CASSQAGGSTYEQYF
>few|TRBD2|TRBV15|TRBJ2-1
TGTGCCACCAGCGGGGCACCGAGCAGCGGGAGGGCCGTAGAGCAGTTCTTC
CATSGAPSSGRAVEQFF